One sample yielded the 11 T cell receptor beta chains listed below, sequenced in a study of blood T cell repertoires in COVID-19. Measured with immunoSEQ multiplex PCR; TCRdb has only the in-frame clones, and not every one. The table lists over 75,000 clones, around nine tenths of them singletons, with roughly 4.2% in the top ten. Sequenced material: peripheral blood. The receptor set was obtained from a human donor with COVID-19, enrolled during active disease. The donor label of this sample is uncertain.

This clone was counted once. V is TRBV5-4 and J is TRBJ1-2; TRBD1 is a possible D gene (5 bases). This CDR3 has 15 amino acids. V lost 0 bases and J lost 8, with 17 bases in between. CDR1 is SGHNT, CDR2 YYREEE, per germline (reference sequence). DNA for the CDR3: TGTGCCAGCAGCTTGGGGGGCCTCAGGGTGGGCGGCTACACCTTC. Translating it yields CASSLGGLRVGGYTF.

The rearrangement joins TRBV6-5 to TRBJ1-1, with 11 bases aligning to TRBD1. The junction had 5 bases not matched to a gene; V was cut back by 7 bases and J by 4 bases. CDR3 size: 14 residues. Germline CDR1 is MNHEY and CDR2 is SVGAGI. The CDR3 region has the DNA TGTGCCAGCACCGAGGGGACAGGGGGCACTGAAGCTTTCTTT. Protein product: CASTEGTGGTEAFF.

The chain employs TRBV11-2 and TRBJ2-2, with D maybe TRBD1 (7 bases). Germline-derived CDR1 and CDR2 are SGHAT and FQNNGV. CDR3 length equals 17 residues. V dropped 5 bases and J dropped 0 bases, with 16 bases sitting between them. The CDR3 coding sequence is TGTGCCAGCAGCCCAGGGCGGGGACAGCCGAACACCGGGGAGCTGTTTTTT. This translates into CASSPGRGQPNTGELFF.

This chain links TRBV3-1 (or the pseudogene TRBV3-2) with TRBJ2-7, with TRBD2 identical over 11 bases. The CDR3 runs to 14 residues. The germline V gene encodes CDR1 LGHDT and CDR2 YNNKEL (reference sequence). Germline trimming cut 4 bases from V and 4 bases from J; bases unmatched to any gene: 3. The CDR3 sequence is CASSPGLAVYEQYF. The CDR3 region has the DNA TGTGCCAGCAGCCCGGGACTAGCGGTTTACGAGCAGTACTTC.

This chain links TRBV18 with TRBJ1-2, with TRBD1 as a possible D gene (6 bases). This CDR3 comprises 13 residues. Germline V gives CDR1 KGHSH, CDR2 LQKENI. V lost 3 bases and J 8 bases, leaving 13 bases between the germline ends. CDR3 in amino acids: CASSPGTGKGYTF. CDR3 in DNA: TGTGCCAGCTCACCCGGTACAGGGAAAGGCTACACCTTC.

The chain carries TRBV2 and TRBJ1-6; no firm D call. Germline V lookup: CDR1 SNHLY, CDR2 FYNNEI. The V end lost 4 bases, the J end lost 9 bases, and 13 bases lay between the germline ends. The CDR3 runs 14 residues. Written as DNA, the CDR3 is TGTGCCAGCAGTGCCGGAGGAAAGGGTTCACCCCTCCACTTT. As protein: CASSAGGKGSPLHF. Together with reference TRBV2 and TRBJ1-6, the CDR3 gives the full variable domain: EPEVTQTPSHQVTQMGQEVILRCVPISNHLYFYWYRQILGQKVEFLVSFYNNEISEKSEIFDDQFSVERPDGSNFTLKIRSTKLEDSAMYFCASSAGGKGSPLHFGNGTRLTVT.

The chain is built from TRBV10-2 and TRBJ1-4; TRBD1 might be the D (5 bases). Germline CDR1 reads WSHSY; CDR2 reads SAAADI. Trimming cost V 7 bases and J 7 bases, with 16 bases left between them. The CDR3 runs to 14 residues. The CDR3 here is CASTSRVQGEKLFF. CDR3 in DNA: TGCGCCAGCACGTCCCGAGTGCAGGGTGAAAAACTGTTTTTT.

The chain carries TRBV5-1 and TRBJ1-3; D not certain. There are 17 residues in the CDR3. CDR1 is SGHRS and CDR2 is YFSETQ in the germline V gene. The ends were cut back, 0 bases at V and 0 bases at J, with 13 bases in the middle. The CDR3 nucleotides are TGCGCCAGCAGCTTGGGGGCAGGTGACATCTCTGGAAACACCATATATTTT. This gives the protein CASSLGAGDISGNTIYF.

The chain joins TRBV5-1 to TRBJ2-3; a possible D gene is TRBD1 (7 bases). Germline CDR1 reads SGHRS; CDR2 reads YFSETQ. Trimming pared 0 bases from V and 2 bases from J, leaving 13 bases between. The CDR3 is 16 amino acids. CDR3 nucleotides: TGCGCCAGCAGCTTGGTTGCCAGGGGGGACACAGATACGCAGTATTTT. The encoded protein is CASSLVARGDTDTQYF.

This clone was seen just once. The V call is TRBV29-1, the J call TRBJ2-5; TRBD2 might be the D (6 bases). Trimming stripped 6 bases from V and 9 bases from J, with 23 bases between. This CDR3 spans 14 amino acids. Looked up from germline, CDR1 is SQVTM and CDR2 is ANQGSEA. The CDR3 loop is CSVRPGTGSGAQYF. CDR3 nucleotides: TGCAGCGTCCGTCCCGGGACTGGTTCAGGCGCCCAGTACTTC.

The CDR3 reads CASSPSGGGQAFF. CDR3 nucleotides: TGTGCCAGCAGTCCGTCCGGGGGGGGGCAAGCTTTCTTT. This sequence joins TRBV12-3 or TRBV12-4 and TRBJ1-1; D is perhaps TRBD1 (6 bases). The V and J ends lost 5 bases and 9 bases respectively, with 16 bases between them. The CDR3 has 13 amino acids.